Below are 31 T cell receptor beta chains sequenced from a single sample in a study of long-term antiretroviral therapy in people with HIV. The authors ran the immunoSEQ assay, v3.0, at survey level. Profiled with immunoSEQ multiplex PCR; TCRdb holds only in-frame clones, not every one. The table includes about 20,000 clones, about 91% detected once. The specimen was unsorted PBMCs, collected 4.4 years after starting antiretroviral therapy. These receptors were obtained from a woman in her forties or fifties with HIV.

The chain has TRBV6-5 and TRBJ2-1; either TRBD1 or TRBD2 may supply D (6 bases each). Trimming cost V 5 bases and J 11 bases, with 10 bases left between them. Germline values: CDR1 MNHEY, CDR2 SVGAGI. The length of the CDR3 is 11 residues. The CDR3 DNA sequence: TGTGCCAGCAGTCGCGGGACACAGCAGTTCTTC. Its protein is CASSRGTQQFF.

V and J are TRBV16 and TRBJ2-2; TRBD1 agrees at 9 bases. This CDR3 region has 13 residues. CDR1 and CDR2 from the germline V gene are KGHSY and FQNENV. The V and J ends lost 9 bases and 6 bases, in that order; junction bases with no gene match: 5. This CDR3 reads CASKTGGSGELFF. DNA of the CDR3: TGTGCCAGTAAGACAGGGGGGTCCGGGGAGCTGTTTTTT.

The chain uses TRBV25-1 and TRBJ2-5, with D perhaps TRBD1 (5 bases). Trimming removed 2 bases at V and 5 bases at J, with 15 bases between. CDR3 length: 15 amino acids. Germline CDR1 and CDR2: MGHDK and SYGVNS. The CDR3 is CASSEGTLGRETQYF. As DNA, the CDR3 is TGTGCCAGCAGTGAAGGAACCCTGGGGCGGGAGACCCAGTACTTC.

This clone occurred once. This chain uses TRBV5-1 with TRBJ2-5; D call uncertain. The CDR3 length is 16 residues. Per the germline V gene, CDR1 is SGHRS and CDR2 is YFSETQ. The V and J ends lost 3 bases and 4 bases respectively, with 19 bases between them. The CDR3 nucleotides are TGCGCCAGCAGCTCCCTAAACGCGTGGCATCGAGAGACCCAGTACTTC. Protein: CASSSLNAWHRETQYF.

V usage is TRBV2 and J usage is TRBJ1-3; tentatively, D is TRBD1 (6 bases). The CDR3 covers 14 residues. V was pared by 6 bases and J by 4 bases, with 13 bases between. Germline lookup yields CDR1 SNHLY and CDR2 FYNNEI. Written as DNA, the CDR3 is TGTGCCAGCAGGAGGGAGGGACAAGGAAACACCATATATTTT. This gives the protein CASRREGQGNTIYF.

This clone was picked up one time. J is TRBJ1-4 and V is TRBV5-4; D may be TRBD1 (5 bases). The germline gives CDR1 SGHNT, CDR2 YYREEE (reference sequence). Trimming stripped 4 bases from V and 7 bases from J, with 14 bases between. This CDR3 has 14 amino acids. The CDR3 sequence is CASSQGPQVEKLFF. In DNA, the CDR3 is TGTGCCAGCAGCCAGGGCCCCCAGGTTGAAAAACTGTTTTTT.

The chain has TRBV2 and TRBJ1-6; D may be TRBD1 (5 bases). Germline lookup yields CDR1 SNHLY and CDR2 FYNNEI. The CDR3 is 14 residues long. The V end was cut by 6 bases, the J end by 4 bases, with 10 bases between. The CDR3 DNA reads as TGTGCCAGCAGAGAGACAGAGTATAATTCACCCCTCCACTTT. Encoded protein: CASRETEYNSPLHF.

V gene TRBV2 combines with J gene TRBJ1-2, with a weak D call TRBD1 (5 bases). V lost 6 bases and J 8 bases, leaving 19 bases between the germline ends. The V gene's germline CDR1 is SNHLY and CDR2 FYNNEI. The CDR3 sequence is 14 residues long. This chain's CDR3 is CASRRVERGSGYTF. DNA of the CDR3: TGTGCCAGCAGGAGGGTGGAGAGGGGCAGCGGCTACACCTTC.

This rearrangement joins TRBV10-3 to TRBJ1-6; TRBD1 matches at 7 bases. Trimming at V came to 5 bases and at J to 5 bases, leaving 3 bases not matched to a gene. This CDR3 has 14 amino acids. Germline values: CDR1 ENHRY, CDR2 SYGVKD. In DNA, the CDR3 is TGTGCCATCAGTTCCGGGACAGATAATTCACCCCTCCACTTT. Residues: CAISSGTDNSPLHF.

The rearrangement uses TRBV6-5 and TRBJ2-1, with 10 bases that match TRBD2. This CDR3 region has 15 residues. CDR1 is MNHEY and CDR2 is SVGAGI in the germline V gene. J gave up 3 bases and V 7 bases, and 6 bases lay outside the gene matches. As DNA, the CDR3 is TGTGCCAGCACCCCTCTAGCGGGGGACTACAATGAGCAGTTCTTC. It yields the protein CASTPLAGDYNEQFF.

In its sample, this clone was seen once. The chain uses TRBV30 and TRBJ1-4; possible D gene TRBD1, 5 bases. Germline-derived CDR1 and CDR2 are GTSNPN and SVGIG (reference sequence). The length of the CDR3 is 14 residues. Deletions cut 4 bases from V and 2 bases from J, with 11 bases between. CDR3: CAWNAGLTNEKLFF. CDR3 DNA sequence: TGTGCCTGGAACGCAGGGTTGACTAATGAAAAACTGTTTTTT.

This clone has a single count. The gene calls are TRBV18 and TRBJ2-1; D might be TRBD2 (5 bases). Germline CDR1 and CDR2: KGHSH and LQKENI. V dropped 6 bases and J dropped 10 bases, with 16 bases sitting between them. This CDR3 has 13 amino acids. The CDR3 DNA follows: TGTGCCAGCTCGCCTCTAATGGGGAGCGAGCAGTTCTTC. Its protein is CASSPLMGSEQFF.

The rearrangement links TRBV7-8 to TRBJ1-2; the D is unclear. Per germline, CDR1 SGHVS and CDR2 FQNEAQ. This CDR3 region has 16 residues. Trimming pared 3 bases from V and 4 bases from J, leaving 18 bases between. This chain's CDR3 is CASSFLATRKTYGYTF. CDR3 bases: TGTGCCAGCAGCTTTTTAGCGACCCGAAAGACCTATGGCTACACCTTC. The full variable domain, completed using reference TRBV7-8 and TRBJ1-2, is GAGVSQSPRYKVAKRGQDVALRCDPISGHVSLFWYQQALGQGPEFLTYFQNEAQLDKSGLPSDRFFAERPEGSVSTLKIQRTQQEDSAVYLCASSFLATRKTYGYTFGSGTRLTVV.

This chain links TRBV19 with TRBJ1-5; maybe TRBD1 (5 bases). This CDR3 comprises 17 residues. V was shortened by 1 base and J by 3 bases, with 16 bases between the two germline ends. Per germline, CDR1 LNHDA and CDR2 SQIVND (reference sequence). CDR3 nucleotides: TGTGCCAGTAGTATAGGGGAAAGGGGAGGGATCAATCAGCCCCAGCATTTT. Its translation: CASSIGERGGINQPQHF.

The chain carries TRBV2 and TRBJ2-2; weak D call: TRBD2 (6 bases). The CDR3 extends over 15 amino acids. Trimming removed 6 bases from V and 0 bases from J, with 11 bases in between. The V gene's germline CDR1 is SNHLY and CDR2 FYNNEI. The CDR3 DNA follows: TGTGCCAGCAGGTGGGACTCAACGAACACCGGGGAGCTGTTTTTT. Translation: CASRWDSTNTGELFF.

To note about this clone: Other DNA sequences within the sample encode an identical CDR3. The J gene is TRBJ2-7, the V gene TRBV19, with 11 bases fitting TRBD2. V dropped 9 bases and J dropped 0; count of bases not matched to a gene: 4. Germline V gives CDR1 LNHDA, CDR2 SQIVND (reference sequence). There are 14 residues in the CDR3. The CDR3 sequence is CASKTSGVSYEQYF. The CDR3 region has the DNA TGTGCCAGCAAGACTAGCGGGGTCTCCTACGAGCAGTACTTC. Complete variable domain (other parts from reference TRBV19 and TRBJ2-7): DGGITQSPKYLFRKEGQNVTLSCEQNLNHDAMYWYRQDPGQGLRLIYYSQIVNDFQKGDIAEGYSVSREKKESFPLTVTSAQKNPTAFYLCASKTSGVSYEQYFGPGTRLTVT.

The J gene is TRBJ2-7, the V gene TRBV2; D remains unclear. The V gene lost 2 bases and the J gene lost 4 bases, with 3 bases spanning the gap. Germline V gene data show CDR1 as SNHLY and CDR2 as FYNNEI. CDR3 length: 11 residues. CDR3: CASSERYEQYF. CDR3 DNA: TGTGCCAGCAGTGAACGTTACGAGCAGTACTTC.

This chain's CDR3 is CASSTGGNQPQHF. CDR3 in DNA: TGTGCCAGCAGCACAGGGGGCAATCAGCCCCAGCATTTT. This rearrangement joins TRBV6-4 to TRBJ1-5; 7 bases agree with TRBD1. The CDR3 length is 13 residues. The germline V gene has CDR1 MRHNA and CDR2 SNTAGT. The V segment lost 6 bases and the J segment 2 bases; nucleotides outside the gene matches: 1.

V and J are TRBV7-8 and TRBJ1-1; no reliable D call. CDR3 length: 14 residues. The V and J ends lost 5 bases and 6 bases respectively, with 16 bases between them. CDR1 and CDR2 (germline): SGHVS, FQNEAQ. The CDR3: CASSPRLGASEAFF. The CDR3 DNA sequence: TGTGCCAGCAGCCCCCGACTTGGTGCCTCTGAAGCTTTCTTT. Full variable domain (remainder filled in from reference TRBV7-8 and TRBJ1-1): GAGVSQSPRYKVAKRGQDVALRCDPISGHVSLFWYQQALGQGPEFLTYFQNEAQLDKSGLPSDRFFAERPEGSVSTLKIQRTQQEDSAVYLCASSPRLGASEAFFGQGTRLTVV.

The chain has TRBV9 and TRBJ2-7, with D hard to call. The CDR3 has 14 residues. Per the germline V gene, CDR1 is SGDLS and CDR2 is YYNGEE. The ends were cut back, 0 bases at V and 2 bases at J, with 9 bases in the middle. The CDR3 DNA reads TGTGCCAGCAGCGTAGGAGGCAGAACCTACGAGCAGTACTTC. Translating gives CASSVGGRTYEQYF.

This clone was seen a single time. The CDR3 protein is CASSLRGLETEAFF. In nucleotides, the CDR3 is TGCGCCAGCAGTTTAAGGGGGCTGGAAACTGAAGCTTTCTTT. The V call is TRBV4-1, the J call TRBJ1-1, with TRBD1 matching over 7 bases. V dropped 6 bases and J dropped 5; count of bases not matched to a gene: 9. CDR1 is MGHRA, CDR2 YSYEKL, per germline. There are 14 residues in the CDR3.

The CDR3 DNA reads TGTGCCAGCAGCTTGGTTCCTAGCAGCCAAGAGACCCAGTACTTC. Translating it yields CASSLVPSSQETQYF. V gene TRBV5-6 combines with J gene TRBJ2-5; tentative D call: TRBD2 (5 bases). Trimming shortened V by 0 bases and J by 1 base, and 10 bases separated the two germline ends. This CDR3 is built from 15 residues. The germline CDR1 and CDR2 sequences are SGHDT and YYEEEE.

The gene calls are TRBV7-2 and TRBJ2-7; D is undetermined. Germline CDR1 and CDR2: SGHTA and FQGNSA. The CDR3 covers 15 residues. V was trimmed by 3 bases and J by 2 bases, leaving 14 bases between them. The CDR3 DNA sequence: TGTGCCAGCAGCTTGGCCCTCCTAGGTCCCTACGAGCAGTACTTC. Amino acids: CASSLALLGPYEQYF.

This sequence joins TRBV7-2 and TRBJ2-3; 8 positions agree with TRBD2. Germline loops: CDR1 SGHTA, CDR2 FQGNSA. The J segment lost 2 bases and the V segment lost 2 bases, leaving 3 bases of the junction unmatched. CDR3 length equals 15 residues. CDR3 in amino acids: CASSLRGRNTDTQYF. The CDR3 coding sequence is TGTGCCAGCAGCTTACGCGGGAGGAACACAGATACGCAGTATTTT. The whole variable domain, filled in from reference TRBV7-2 and TRBJ2-3, reads GAGVSQSPSNKVTEKGKDVELRCDPISGHTALYWYRQSLGQGLEFLIYFQGNSAPDKSGLPSDRFSAERTGGSVSTLTIQRTQQEDSAVYLCASSLRGRNTDTQYFGPGTRLTVL.

V and J are TRBV9 and TRBJ2-1, with a possible D match to TRBD2 (6 bases). Deletions cut 1 base from V and 6 bases from J, with 11 bases between. Germline CDR1 is SGDLS and CDR2 is YYNGEE. The CDR3 has 14 residues. The CDR3 bases are TGTGCCAGCAGCGTAAGGTCCGGGGGCAATGAGCAGTTCTTC. It yields the protein CASSVRSGGNEQFF. Filled out from reference TRBV9 and TRBJ2-1, the complete variable domain reads DSGVTQTPKHLITATGQRVTLRCSPRSGDLSVYWYQQSLDQGLQFLIQYYNGEERAKGNILERFSAQQFPDLHSELNLSSLELGDSALYFCASSVRSGGNEQFFGPGTRLTVL.

V usage is TRBV18 and J usage is TRBJ1-2; maybe TRBD1 (5 bases). Trimming stripped 5 bases from V and 6 bases from J, with 13 bases between. CDR1 is KGHSH and CDR2 is LQKENI in the germline V gene. The CDR3 runs to 13 residues. The CDR3 nucleotides read TGTGCCAGCTCAGTGGGACCGACCAATGGCTACACCTTC. Translation: CASSVGPTNGYTF.

This sequence joins TRBV19 and TRBJ2-1, with D uncertain. V was clipped by 1 base and J by 0 bases, with 10 bases between them. The CDR3 consists of 16 residues. Germline lookup yields CDR1 LNHDA and CDR2 SQIVND (reference sequence). In DNA form, the CDR3 reads TGTGCCAGTAGTATAGCCCAGGCTCCCTCCTACAATGAGCAGTTCTTC. This codes for CASSIAQAPSYNEQFF. Full variable domain (remainder filled in from reference TRBV19 and TRBJ2-1): DGGITQSPKYLFRKEGQNVTLSCEQNLNHDAMYWYRQDPGQGLRLIYYSQIVNDFQKGDIAEGYSVSREKKESFPLTVTSAQKNPTAFYLCASSIAQAPSYNEQFFGPGTRLTVL.

This chain uses TRBV27 with TRBJ2-1; D uncertain. Trimming removed 7 bases from V and 10 bases from J, with 23 bases in between. Germline lookup yields CDR1 MNHEY and CDR2 SMNVEV (reference sequence). The CDR3 loop spans 15 amino acids. This CDR3 reads CASNTLRLQPNEQFF. The CDR3 coding sequence is TGTGCCAGCAATACCCTTAGACTCCAGCCCAACGAGCAGTTCTTC.

The CDR3 DNA reads as TGTGCCAGTAGTGGAAGGGACAGGGGGCCAGGCACTGAAGCTTTCTTT. Translated, it gives CASSGRDRGPGTEAFF. This sequence joins TRBV19 and TRBJ1-1, with 12 bases that match TRBD1. The ends lost 5 bases at V and 4 bases at J; junction bases unmatched: 8. The CDR3 runs to 16 residues. Germline CDR1 LNHDA, CDR2 SQIVND (reference sequence). Supplemented by reference TRBV19 and TRBJ1-1, the full variable domain reads DGGITQSPKYLFRKEGQNVTLSCEQNLNHDAMYWYRQDPGQGLRLIYYSQIVNDFQKGDIAEGYSVSREKKESFPLTVTSAQKNPTAFYLCASSGRDRGPGTEAFFGQGTRLTVV.

Relative to its sample, this clone is medium-sized (0.01 to 0.1%). V usage is TRBV4-1 and J usage is TRBJ2-7; TRBD2 is a possible D gene (5 bases). The V end lost 0 bases, the J end lost 2 bases, and 17 bases lay between the germline ends. This CDR3 comprises 17 residues. Germline CDR1 is MGHRA and CDR2 is YSYEKL. The CDR3 DNA reads TGCGCCAGCAGCCAAGATTCGTGGGCAGGAGGACCCTACGAGCAGTACTTC. Its protein is CASSQDSWAGGPYEQYF.

The genes are TRBV19 and TRBJ2-1; no reliable D call. CDR1 is LNHDA, CDR2 SQIVND, per germline (reference sequence). CDR3 size: 12 residues. V lost 3 bases and J 6 bases, leaving 6 bases between the germline ends. The CDR3 bases are TGTGCCAGTAGTATGACCTCCAATGAGCAGTTCTTC. Its translation is CASSMTSNEQFF.